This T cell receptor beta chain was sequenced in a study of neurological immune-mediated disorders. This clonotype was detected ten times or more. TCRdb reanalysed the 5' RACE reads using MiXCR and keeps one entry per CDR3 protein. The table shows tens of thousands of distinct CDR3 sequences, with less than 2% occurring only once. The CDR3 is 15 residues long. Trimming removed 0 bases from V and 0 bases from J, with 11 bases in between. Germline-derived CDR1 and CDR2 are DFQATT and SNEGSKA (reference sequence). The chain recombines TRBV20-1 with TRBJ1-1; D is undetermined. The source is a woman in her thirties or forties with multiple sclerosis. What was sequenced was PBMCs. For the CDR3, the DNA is TGCAGTGCTAGAGATGGTGCTAAGTTGAACACTGAAGCTTTCTTT. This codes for CSARDGAKLNTEAFF.